The sample holds a few counts of the clone carrying this TCR beta chain. The V and J ends lost 0 bases and 2 bases, in that order; junction bases with no gene match: 4. This CDR3 is built from 16 residues. Germline CDR1 reads MNHEY; CDR2 reads SVGAGI. The sample is drawn from a study of blood T cells in healthy people across ages. A second PCR of about 6 to 12 cycles used a sample-barcoded 5' primer and a J-beta primer mix. TCRdb called the 5' RACE reads again in MiXCR, with one record for every CDR3 protein. The table includes some 1,500,000 distinct CDR3 sequences, about 45% detected once. This TCR derives from a woman between 18 and 29 years old in good health. The V gene is TRBV6-5, the J gene TRBJ2-3; 8 bases match TRBD2. Sequences were obtained from blood. The CDR3 loop is CASSYSCGGFTDTQYF. CDR3 nucleotides: TGTGCCAGCAGTTACTCGTGCGGGGGGTTCACAGATACGCAGTATTTT.